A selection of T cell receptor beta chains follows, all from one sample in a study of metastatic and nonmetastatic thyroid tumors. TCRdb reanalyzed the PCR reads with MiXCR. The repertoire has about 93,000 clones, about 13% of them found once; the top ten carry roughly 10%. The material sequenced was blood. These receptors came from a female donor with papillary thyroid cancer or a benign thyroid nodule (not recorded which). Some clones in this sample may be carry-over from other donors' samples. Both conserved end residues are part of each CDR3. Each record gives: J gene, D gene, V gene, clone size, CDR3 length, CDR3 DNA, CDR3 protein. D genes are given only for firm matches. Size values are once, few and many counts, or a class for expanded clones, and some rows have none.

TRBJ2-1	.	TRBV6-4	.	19	TGTGCCAACCTAAGGATCGGGACCCCAGCCATTCAAATCTACAATGAGCGGTTCTTC	CANLRIGTPAIQIYNERFF
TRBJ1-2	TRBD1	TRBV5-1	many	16	TGCGCCAGCAGCCAAAGGACAGGGGGAGGGAACTATGGCTACACCTTC	CASSQRTGGGNYGYTF
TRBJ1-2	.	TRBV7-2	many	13	TGTGCCAGCAGCACCGGGACACTTTATGGCTACACCTTC	CASSTGTLYGYTF
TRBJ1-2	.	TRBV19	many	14	TGTGCCAGTAGCTTTAGGACAGAACTCTATGGCTACACCTTC	CASSFRTELYGYTF
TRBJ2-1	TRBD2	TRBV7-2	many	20	TGTGCCAGCAGCTTAGTAGGGACTAGCGGGAGAGGGGCGCTGAACAATGAGCAGTTCTTC	CASSLVGTSGRGALNNEQFF
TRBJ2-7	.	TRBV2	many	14	TGTGCCAGCAGTGAAGAGACAGGCTACTACGAGCAGTACTTC	CASSEETGYYEQYF
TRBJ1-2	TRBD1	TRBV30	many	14	TGTGCCTGGGTTAAACAGGGGGCGAGCTATGGCTACACCTTC	CAWVKQGASYGYTF
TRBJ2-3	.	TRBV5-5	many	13	TGTGCCAGCAGCTTGCCCAGCGCAGATACGCAGTATTTT	CASSLPSADTQYF
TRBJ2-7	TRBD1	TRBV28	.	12	TGTGCCAGCAACAGACAGGGTTGGGAGCAGTACTTC	CASNRQGWEQYF
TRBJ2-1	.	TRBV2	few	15	TGTGCCAGCATTAAACCGGGACTGACCTACGATGAGCAGTTCTTC	CASIKPGLTYDEQFF
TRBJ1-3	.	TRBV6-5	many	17	TGTGCCAGCAGTTATGGCGTCGGGACTGACACTGGAAACACCATATATTTT	CASSYGVGTDTGNTIYF
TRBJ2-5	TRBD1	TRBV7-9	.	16	TGTGCCAGCAGCTTATACAGGGGTCTTGGTCAAGAGACCCAGTACTTC	CASSLYRGLGQETQYF
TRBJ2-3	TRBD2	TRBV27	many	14	TGTGCCAGCACGGGCGGGAGTTTCGGAGATACGCAGTATTTT	CASTGGSFGDTQYF
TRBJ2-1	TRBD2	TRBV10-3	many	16	TGTGCCATCAGTGGCTCGACTAGCGATAACTACAATGAGCAGTTCTTC	CAISGSTSDNYNEQFF
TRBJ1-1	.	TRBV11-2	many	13	TGTGCCAGCAGCTTGCGGGGGGCCACTGAAGCTTTCTTT	CASSLRGATEAFF
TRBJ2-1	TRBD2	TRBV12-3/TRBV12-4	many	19	TGTGCCAGCCAGTTTAGGCCTAGCGGGAGATTGGGGACACACAATGAGCAGTTCTTC	CASQFRPSGRLGTHNEQFF
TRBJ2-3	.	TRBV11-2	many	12	TGTGCCAGCAGCCCCTCGACAGATACGCAGTATTTT	CASSPSTDTQYF
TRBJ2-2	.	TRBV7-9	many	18	TGTGCCAGCAGCCCAGCCCGGGGAGCCTCTGACGACACCGGGGAGCTGTTTTTT	CASSPARGASDDTGELFF
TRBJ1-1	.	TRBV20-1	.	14	TGCAGTGCAAGACAGGCTCTTACGAACACTGAAGCTTTCTTT	CSARQALTNTEAFF
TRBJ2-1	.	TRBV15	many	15	TGTGCCACCAGAGAGGGGCTTAGCTCCTACAATGAGCAGTTCTTC	CATREGLSSYNEQFF
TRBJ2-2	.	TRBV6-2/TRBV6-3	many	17	TGTGCCAGCAGGGACAGACAGGGACTGCGTGGCACCGGGGAGCTGTTTTTT	CASRDRQGLRGTGELFF
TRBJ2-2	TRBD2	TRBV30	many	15	TGTGCCTGGAGTGGACTAGCGGGAAGCACCGGGGAGCTGTTTTTT	CAWSGLAGSTGELFF
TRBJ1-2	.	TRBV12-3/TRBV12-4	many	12	TGTGCCAGCATGGCAGGGTACTATGGCTACACCTTC	CASMAGYYGYTF
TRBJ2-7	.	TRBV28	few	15	TGTGCCAGCATCCCACCGGCAGGGGGGGCCTACGAGCAGTACTTC	CASIPPAGGAYEQYF
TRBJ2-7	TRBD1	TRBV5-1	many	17	TGCGCCAGCAGCTTGCCCCGGACAGGGGGCTTCTCCTACGAGCAGTACTTC	CASSLPRTGGFSYEQYF
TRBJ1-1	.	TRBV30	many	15	TGTGCCTGGACAGAACACTACAGGGTGGGAGGTGAAGCTTTCTTT	CAWTEHYRVGGEAFF
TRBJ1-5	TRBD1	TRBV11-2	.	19	TGTGCCAGCAGCTCACCGGCCGGACAGGGGCCCTCTAGCAATCAGTCCAAGCATTTT	CASSSPAGQGPSSNQSKHF
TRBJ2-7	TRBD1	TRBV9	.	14	TGTGCCAGCAGCATTGGAAAGGGGGCTGCCGAGAAGTACTTC	CASSIGKGAAEKYF
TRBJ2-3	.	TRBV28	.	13	TGTGCCAGCAGTTTGAGATTAGTGGGTACGCAGTATTTT	CASSLRLVGTQYF
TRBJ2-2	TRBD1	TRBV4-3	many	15	TGCGCCAGCAGCCAAGAGAGGGACAGTTACGGGGAGCTGTTTTTT	CASSQERDSYGELFF
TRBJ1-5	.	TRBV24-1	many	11	TGTGCCACCGGGAGCCTTCAGCCCCAGCATTTT	CATGSLQPQHF
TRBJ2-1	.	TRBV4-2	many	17	TGTGCCAGCAGCCAGAACCCATCGGGGAGGAGAAACAATGAGCAGTTCTTC	CASSQNPSGRRNNEQFF
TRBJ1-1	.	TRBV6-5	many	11	TGTGCCAGCAGTTACCATGGGATAGCTTTCTTT	CASSYHGIAFF
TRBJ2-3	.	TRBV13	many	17	TGTGCCAGCAGCCCCCCTTCGGGGGTTGAGGGTCCTTTTTCGCGGTATTTT	CASSPPSGVEGPFSRYF
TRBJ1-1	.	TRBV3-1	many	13	TGTGCCAGCAGCCAAGAGCGTGCCGCTGAAGCTTTCTTT	CASSQERAAEAFF
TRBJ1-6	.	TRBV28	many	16	TGTGCCAGCACCCCCCCTTTGAGCTCCTATAATTCACCCCTCCACTTT	CASTPPLSSYNSPLHF